The rows below give T cell receptor beta chains drawn from one sample of a study of T cell responses to AZD1222 COVID-19 vaccine. The assay was immunoSEQ multiplex PCR, and TCRdb's table has in-frame clones only and misses some. The sample records 150,000 or so clones, about 91% being singletons. Sequencing was performed on peripheral blood, taken 28 days after the second AZD1222 dose. The receptors shown here come from an adult who received the AZD1222 COVID-19 vaccine. The CDR3 runs from the conserved cysteine through the conserved F or W. Clone size is shown for a subset of rows, as once, few, many or a class of expanded clone.

v_gene: TRBV6-1; len: 13; abundance: NA; CDR3aa: CASSEGQGGGYTF
v_gene: TRBV2; len: 14; abundance: once; CDR3aa: CASSDPGQGYEQYF
v_gene: TRBV5-1; len: 16; abundance: NA; CDR3aa: CASSLGQGASTGELFF
v_gene: TRBV30; len: 13; abundance: NA; CDR3aa: CAWRGRGTDTQYF
v_gene: TRBV6-5; len: 13; abundance: NA; CDR3aa: CASTATNYNEQFF
v_gene: TRBV2; len: 12; abundance: NA; CDR3aa: CASLGQATEAFF
v_gene: TRBV5-4; len: 15; abundance: NA; CDR3aa: CASSLVGSGGNTQYF
v_gene: TRBV2; len: 16; abundance: NA; CDR3aa: CASPGRSGTGDYEQYF
v_gene: TRBV5-6; len: 13; abundance: once; CDR3aa: CASSLGGGDEQYF
v_gene: TRBV30; len: 13; abundance: NA; CDR3aa: CACYRDGREKLFF
v_gene: TRBV19; len: 14; abundance: once; CDR3aa: CASSAPWDRYEQYF
v_gene: TRBV5-1; len: 14; abundance: NA; CDR3aa: CASSLEASANEQFF
v_gene: TRBV6-5; len: 14; abundance: NA; CDR3aa: CASSYFAGDGTQYF
v_gene: TRBV18; len: 17; abundance: NA; CDR3aa: CASSQGRGGRSGNTIYF
v_gene: TRBV6-6; len: 11; abundance: NA; CDR3aa: CASGPTDTQYF
v_gene: TRBV11-3; len: 12; abundance: NA; CDR3aa: CASTNMNTEAFF
v_gene: TRBV9; len: 13; abundance: NA; CDR3aa: CASSALSNTEAFF
v_gene: TRBV6-1; len: 12; abundance: NA; CDR3aa: CASSEAGRPIYF
v_gene: TRBV10-3; len: 16; abundance: NA; CDR3aa: CAIRADRGPHRGGYTF
v_gene: TRBV4-3; len: 20; abundance: NA; CDR3aa: CASSQLLTGTGGRWDEKLFF
v_gene: TRBV7-2; len: 15; abundance: few; CDR3aa: CASSFPRSSGNEQFF
v_gene: TRBV11-3; len: 13; abundance: NA; CDR3aa: CASSFRTGYEQYF
v_gene: TRBV19; len: 14; abundance: NA; CDR3aa: CASSMGEVNTEAFF
v_gene: TRBV4-2; len: 19; abundance: NA; CDR3aa: CASSQDLGGTKGPLYEQYF
v_gene: TRBV20-1; len: 11; abundance: NA; CDR3aa: CSARGWEGYTF
v_gene: TRBV29-1; len: 13; abundance: NA; CDR3aa: CSVGTGINQPQHF
v_gene: TRBV2; len: 13; abundance: NA; CDR3aa: CASQDGSSYEQYF
v_gene: TRBV2; len: 13; abundance: NA; CDR3aa: CASRFLPGNTIYF
v_gene: TRBV9; len: 17; abundance: NA; CDR3aa: CASSAIPSGSFGGELFF
v_gene: TRBV7-2; len: 12; abundance: NA; CDR3aa: CASSFTRSEQYF
v_gene: TRBV14; len: 15; abundance: NA; CDR3aa: CASSQVKGWTGELFF
v_gene: TRBV6-5; len: 15; abundance: NA; CDR3aa: CASTPGLADTDTQYF
v_gene: TRBV5-1; len: 15; abundance: NA; CDR3aa: CASSSLGTSYNEQFF
v_gene: TRBV9; len: 15; abundance: NA; CDR3aa: CASSVVVGTNTEAFF
v_gene: TRBV14; len: 11; abundance: NA; CDR3aa: CASSPGVEAFF
v_gene: TRBV6-1; len: 15; abundance: NA; CDR3aa: CASSEMGQPQETQYF
v_gene: TRBV2; len: 13; abundance: NA; CDR3aa: CASKGGQYEKLFF
v_gene: TRBV9; len: 15; abundance: NA; CDR3aa: CASSPLITGNTEAFF
v_gene: TRBV19; len: 14; abundance: NA; CDR3aa: CASTFDPWRGEAFF
v_gene: TRBV20-1; len: 14; abundance: NA; CDR3aa: CSASYWGAQETQYF
v_gene: TRBV15; len: 16; abundance: NA; CDR3aa: CATSREKGIVTDTQYF
v_gene: TRBV7-9; len: 14; abundance: NA; CDR3aa: CASSADGSNQPQHF
v_gene: TRBV3-1/TRBV3-2; len: 16; abundance: NA; CDR3aa: CASSQGGQLAKNIQYF
v_gene: TRBV19; len: 13; abundance: NA; CDR3aa: CASRGDLRNTIYF
v_gene: TRBV9; len: 15; abundance: NA; CDR3aa: CASASASGTYNEQFF
v_gene: TRBV11-2; len: 14; abundance: NA; CDR3aa: CASSLSAGGETQYF
v_gene: TRBV25-1; len: 15; abundance: NA; CDR3aa: CASSPTGTGLRGYTF
v_gene: TRBV28; len: 12; abundance: NA; CDR3aa: CASSVTGYGYTF
v_gene: TRBV7-9; len: 19; abundance: NA; CDR3aa: CASSLVLGQHSRAKNIQYF
v_gene: TRBV14; len: 16; abundance: NA; CDR3aa: CASSETGASLSYEQYF
v_gene: TRBV2; len: 15; abundance: once; CDR3aa: CASSERRDPNTEAFF
v_gene: TRBV7-9; len: 13; abundance: NA; CDR3aa: CASSLARPYGYTF
v_gene: TRBV12-3/TRBV12-4; len: 13; abundance: NA; CDR3aa: CASTLTGRTEAFF